This entry describes one T cell receptor beta chain. This clone was detected a few times. Its antigen target is currently unknown. Per-base quality was not reported, and no clone a single base away is much larger than it. These data come from a study of OX40 agonist ivuxolimab in advanced cancers. For the wider study: Ivuxolimab was an agonistic, fully human IgG2 monoclonal antibody directed against OX40 (CD134), a costimulatory receptor. Among the 50 to 55 dose-escalation patients, approximately 20 had hepatocellular carcinoma, roughly 15 melanoma, 9 renal cell carcinoma and 9 head and neck cancer. Partial responses occurred in three dose-escalation patients, of whom one had hepatocellular carcinoma and two had cutaneous melanoma. Patients were allowed to have had prior anti-PD-1, anti-PD-L1 or anti-CTLA-4 therapy, and 40% to 45% of the dose-escalation patients had been treated with checkpoint inhibitors. The paper covers the monotherapy dose-escalation part of the phase I ivuxolimab trial, which included N of about 50 patients. The purpose of peripheral TCRbeta sequencing was to test whether ivuxolimab changed TCR sequence diversity and led to clonal T-cell expansion. Intravenous ivuxolimab was administered to patients every 2 weeks at six dose levels: 0.01, 0.1, 0.3, 1.5, 3 and 10 mg/kg. In the dose-escalation cohort, 82.7% of patients were male, and the mean age was roughly 60 years, with a range of about 23 to 90.

Here V drops 1 base and J drops 8 bases, and the junction holds 11 bases not matched to any gene. From cysteine to phenylalanine, the CDR3 is 16 amino acids long. Here the CDR3 DNA is all that survives: 48 bases in frame from base 1. The germline V gene (reference sequence) gives CDR1 as MNHEY and CDR2 as SMNVEV. The trial excluded patients who had a history of autoimmune disease or were on systemic immunosuppression. In every dose cohort, peripheral blood was drawn for TCR sequencing at baseline, cycle 4 day 1, and cycle 7 day 1. Samples came from an open-label, multicenter, first-in-human phase I dose-escalation trial of ivuxolimab. Adults with locally advanced or metastatic melanoma, renal cell carcinoma, hepatocellular carcinoma or head and neck squamous cell carcinoma were enrolled in the trial. Before TCR sequencing, CD4+ T cells and CD8+ T cells from peripheral blood were sorted into separate populations.

For sequencing of the TCRbeta CDR3 region, genomic DNA was extracted from the sorted cells. The immunoSEQ Assay was used to sequence the TCRbeta CDR3 regions. The source is immuneACCESS, and TCRdb retained only in-frame sequences with V and J called. Part of the clones is not carried over; for the studies checked, unresolved V genes explain less than half of this, and the remainder is unexplained. This sample is represented by some 60,000 clones; 90% to 95% of them were singletons. The ten top clones hold approximately 19% of the sample. On the study overall, not on this receptor specifically: On average, CD8+ T cells showed more expanded clones than CD4+ T cells after ivuxolimab. Partial responders in the 0.1-3.0 mg/kg groups had among the lowest normalized peripheral clonal expansion, especially among CD8+ T cells. At doses of 0.1 to 3.0 mg/kg, clonal expansion of both CD4+ and CD8+ T cells in blood was seen between baseline and week 6. Antigen specificity was not determined for the clonally expanded peripheral T cells. Low levels of normalized T-cell clonal expansion were also seen in some nonresponding patients.

The sequence joins TRBV27 to TRBJ1-2, with 9 central nucleotides matching TRBD1. Sequenced material: CD4+ or CD8+ T cells sorted from blood, taken in a trial of the OX40 agonist ivuxolimab. This TCR derives from an adult with an advanced solid tumor such as melanoma, head and neck, liver or kidney cancer. The CDR3 region has the sequence CASSLLRDRAVGGYTF. The sequenced DNA: TGTGCCAGCAGTTTATTACGGGACAGGGCCGTAGGGGGCTACACCTTC.